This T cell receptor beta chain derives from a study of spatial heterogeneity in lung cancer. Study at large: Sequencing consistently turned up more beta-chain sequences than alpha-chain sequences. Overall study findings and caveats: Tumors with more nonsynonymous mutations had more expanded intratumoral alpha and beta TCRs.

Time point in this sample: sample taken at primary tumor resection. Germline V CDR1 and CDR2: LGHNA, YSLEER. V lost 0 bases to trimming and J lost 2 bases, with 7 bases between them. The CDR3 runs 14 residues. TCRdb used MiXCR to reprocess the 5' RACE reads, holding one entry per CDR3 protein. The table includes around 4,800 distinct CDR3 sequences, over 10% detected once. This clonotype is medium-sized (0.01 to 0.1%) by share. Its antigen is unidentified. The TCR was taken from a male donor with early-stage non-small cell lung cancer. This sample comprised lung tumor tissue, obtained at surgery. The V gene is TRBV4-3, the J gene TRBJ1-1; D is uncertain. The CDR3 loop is CASSQDIRNTEAFF. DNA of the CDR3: TGCGCCAGCAGCCAAGATATCAGAAACACTGAAGCTTTCTTT.